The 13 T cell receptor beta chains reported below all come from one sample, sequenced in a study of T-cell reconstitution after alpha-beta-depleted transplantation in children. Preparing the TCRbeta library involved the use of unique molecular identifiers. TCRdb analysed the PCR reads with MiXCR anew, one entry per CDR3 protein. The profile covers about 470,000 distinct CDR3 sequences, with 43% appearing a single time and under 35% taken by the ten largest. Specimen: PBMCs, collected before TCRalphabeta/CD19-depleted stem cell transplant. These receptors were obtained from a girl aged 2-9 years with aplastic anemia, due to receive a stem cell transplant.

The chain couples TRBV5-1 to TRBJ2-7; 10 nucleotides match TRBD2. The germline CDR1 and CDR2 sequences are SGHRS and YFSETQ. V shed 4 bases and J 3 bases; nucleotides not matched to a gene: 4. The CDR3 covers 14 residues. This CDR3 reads CASSVASGGYEQYF. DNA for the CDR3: TGCGCCAGCAGCGTCGCTAGCGGGGGCTACGAGCAGTACTTC.

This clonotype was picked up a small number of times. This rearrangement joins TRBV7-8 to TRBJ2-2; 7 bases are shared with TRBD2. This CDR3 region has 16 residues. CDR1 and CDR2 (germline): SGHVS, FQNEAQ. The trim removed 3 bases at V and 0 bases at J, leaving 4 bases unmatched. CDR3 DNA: TGTGCCAGCAGCTTCAGCGGGACTACGAACACCGGGGAGCTGTTTTTT. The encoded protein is CASSFSGTTNTGELFF.

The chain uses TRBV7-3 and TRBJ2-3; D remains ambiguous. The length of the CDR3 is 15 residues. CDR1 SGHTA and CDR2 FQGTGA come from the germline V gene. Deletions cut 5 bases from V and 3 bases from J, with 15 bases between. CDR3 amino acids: CASSPHGSLTDTQYF. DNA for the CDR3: TGTGCCAGCAGCCCTCACGGATCCCTGACAGATACGCAGTATTTT.

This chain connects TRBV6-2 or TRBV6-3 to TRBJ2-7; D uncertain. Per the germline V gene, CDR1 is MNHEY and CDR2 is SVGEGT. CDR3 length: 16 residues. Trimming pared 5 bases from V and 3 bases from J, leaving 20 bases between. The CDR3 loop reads CASSRPWATPDYEQYF. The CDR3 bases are TGTGCCAGCAGTCGTCCATGGGCTACCCCCGACTACGAGCAGTACTTC.

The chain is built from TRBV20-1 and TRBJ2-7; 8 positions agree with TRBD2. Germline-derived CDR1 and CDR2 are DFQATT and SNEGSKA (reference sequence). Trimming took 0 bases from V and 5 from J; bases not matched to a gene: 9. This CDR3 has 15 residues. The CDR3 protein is CSARESAGGGDEQYF. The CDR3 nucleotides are TGCAGTGCTAGAGAGTCGGCGGGAGGCGGCGACGAGCAGTACTTC.

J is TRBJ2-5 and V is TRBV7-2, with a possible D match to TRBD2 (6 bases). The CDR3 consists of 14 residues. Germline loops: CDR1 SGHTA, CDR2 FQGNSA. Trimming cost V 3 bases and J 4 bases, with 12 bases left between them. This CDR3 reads CASSFNGGAETQYF. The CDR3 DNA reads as TGTGCCAGCAGCTTTAACGGCGGGGCAGAGACCCAGTACTTC.

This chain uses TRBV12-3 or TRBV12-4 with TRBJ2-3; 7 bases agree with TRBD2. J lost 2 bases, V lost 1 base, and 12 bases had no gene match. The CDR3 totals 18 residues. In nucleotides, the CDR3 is TGTGCCAGCAGTTTAGGGGCGGGGCTAGCGGACCCCACAGATACGCAGTATTTT. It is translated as CASSLGAGLADPTDTQYF.

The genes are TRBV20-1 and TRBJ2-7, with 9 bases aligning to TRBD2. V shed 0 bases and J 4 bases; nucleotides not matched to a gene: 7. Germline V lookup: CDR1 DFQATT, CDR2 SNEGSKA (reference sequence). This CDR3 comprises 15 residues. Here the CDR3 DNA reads TGCAGTGCTAGAGATAAATCTAGCGGGGCATACGAGCAGTACTTC. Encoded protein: CSARDKSSGAYEQYF.

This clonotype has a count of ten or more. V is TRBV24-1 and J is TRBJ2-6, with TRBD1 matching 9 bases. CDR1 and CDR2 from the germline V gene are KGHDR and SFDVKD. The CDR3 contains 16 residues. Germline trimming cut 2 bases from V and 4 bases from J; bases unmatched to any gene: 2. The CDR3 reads CATSDSTGGGANVLTF. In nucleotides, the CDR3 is TGTGCCACCAGTGATTCGACAGGGGGGGGGGCCAACGTCCTGACTTTC.

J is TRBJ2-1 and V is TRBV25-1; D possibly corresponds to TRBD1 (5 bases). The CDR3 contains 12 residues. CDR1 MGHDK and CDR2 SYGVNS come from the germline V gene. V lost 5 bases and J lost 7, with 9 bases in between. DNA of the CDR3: TGTGCCAGCAGTTCAGGGTGGAATGAGCAGTTCTTC. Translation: CASSSGWNEQFF.

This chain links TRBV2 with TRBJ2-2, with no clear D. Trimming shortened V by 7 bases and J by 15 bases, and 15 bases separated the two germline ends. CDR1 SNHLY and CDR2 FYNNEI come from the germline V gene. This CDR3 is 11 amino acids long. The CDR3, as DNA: TGTGCCAGCATCGGATCGAGGACCATGTTTTTT. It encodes CASIGSRTMFF.

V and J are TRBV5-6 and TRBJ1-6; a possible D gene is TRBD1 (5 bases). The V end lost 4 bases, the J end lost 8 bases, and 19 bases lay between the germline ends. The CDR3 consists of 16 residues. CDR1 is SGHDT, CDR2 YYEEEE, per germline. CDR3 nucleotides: TGTGCCAGCAGCGACACAGGCCCGCCTTGGGATTCACCCCTCCACTTT. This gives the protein CASSDTGPPWDSPLHF.

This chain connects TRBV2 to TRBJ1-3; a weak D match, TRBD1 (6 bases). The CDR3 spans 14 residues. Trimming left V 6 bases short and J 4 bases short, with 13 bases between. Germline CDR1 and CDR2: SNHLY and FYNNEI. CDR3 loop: CASSQGSKGNTIYF. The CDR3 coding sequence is TGTGCCAGCAGCCAGGGGTCCAAGGGAAACACCATATATTTT.